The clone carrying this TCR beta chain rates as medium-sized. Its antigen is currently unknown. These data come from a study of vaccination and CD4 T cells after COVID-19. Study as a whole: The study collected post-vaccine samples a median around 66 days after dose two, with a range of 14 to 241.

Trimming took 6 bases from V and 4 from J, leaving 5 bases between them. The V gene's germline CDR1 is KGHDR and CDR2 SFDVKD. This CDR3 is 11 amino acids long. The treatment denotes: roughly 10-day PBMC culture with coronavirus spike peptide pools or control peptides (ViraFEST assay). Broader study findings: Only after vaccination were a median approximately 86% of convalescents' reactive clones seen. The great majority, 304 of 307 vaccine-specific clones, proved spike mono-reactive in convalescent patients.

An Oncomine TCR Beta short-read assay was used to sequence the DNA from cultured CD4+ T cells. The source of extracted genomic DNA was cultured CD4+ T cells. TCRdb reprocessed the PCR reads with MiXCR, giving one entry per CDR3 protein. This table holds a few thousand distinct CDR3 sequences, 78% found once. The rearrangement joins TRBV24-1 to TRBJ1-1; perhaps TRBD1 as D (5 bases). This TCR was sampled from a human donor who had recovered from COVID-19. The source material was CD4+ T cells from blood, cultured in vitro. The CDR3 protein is CATSRGTEAFF. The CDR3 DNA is TGTGCCACCAGTAGGGGCACTGAAGCTTTCTTT.